Presented here are 8 T cell receptor beta chains from one specimen sequenced in a study of CD8+CD57+ T cells in acquired aplastic anemia. Flow cytometry had shown expanded CD8+CD57+ cells in the patients chosen for sequencing. It was genomic DNA that served as the template for profiling TCR beta VDJ and CDR3. Each CDR3 protein gets one entry after TCRdb re-called the reads with MiXCR. The profile shows 150,000 to 200,000 distinct CDR3 sequences, roughly 50% of them singletons. The sequenced sample was sorted CD4+, CD8+, or CD8+CD57+ T cells (not recorded which) from PBMCs. Source of these receptors: a human donor with aplastic anemia.

This clonotype was observed at least ten times. The rearrangement links TRBV7-9 to TRBJ1-2, with a weak D call TRBD1 (6 bases). The V end lost 5 bases, the J end lost 2 bases, and 9 bases lay between the germline ends. The CDR3 runs to 13 residues. Germline V gene data show CDR1 as SEHNR and CDR2 as FQNEAQ (reference sequence). CDR3 sequence (DNA): TGTGCCAGCAGCGACAGGACGAACTATGGCTACACCTTC. Its protein is CASSDRTNYGYTF.

V usage is TRBV14 and J usage is TRBJ2-3, with 9 bases identical to TRBD2. V trimming: 3 bases; J trimming: 1 base; junction bases outside the gene matches: 17. This CDR3 region has 20 residues. CDR1 SGHDN and CDR2 FVKESK come from the germline V gene. The CDR3 is CASSQTHSPRTSARTDTQYF. CDR3 in DNA: TGTGCCAGCAGCCAGACCCACTCCCCCCGGACTAGCGCACGCACAGATACGCAGTATTTT.

This clonotype came up many times. The chain joins TRBV20-1 to TRBJ1-1, with D perhaps matching TRBD1 (6 bases). Per the germline V gene, CDR1 is DFQATT and CDR2 is SNEGSKA (reference sequence). V lost 5 bases and J lost 8, with 12 bases in between. CDR3 length: 11 amino acids. The CDR3 loop is CSASPGHEAFF. In DNA form, the CDR3 reads TGCAGTGCTTCTCCGGGACACGAAGCTTTCTTT.

A word on this clonotype: A read error is possible here, since a much larger clone lies one base away. The chain uses TRBV6-1 and TRBJ1-2; possibly TRBD1 for D (6 bases). The CDR3 is made up of 13 amino acids. Per the germline V gene, CDR1 is MNHNS and CDR2 is SASEGT. V shed 5 bases and J shed 7 bases, with 14 bases lying between them. CDR3 in amino acids: CASSRTERCGYTF. The CDR3 DNA reads TGTGCCAGCAGTAGGACAGAACGCTGTGGCTACACCTTC.

The chain is built from TRBV10-3 and TRBJ2-3; 9 nucleotides agree with TRBD2. Germline trimming cut 0 bases from V and 0 bases from J; bases unmatched to any gene: 10. CDR1 ENHRY and CDR2 SYGVKD come from the germline V gene. The CDR3 is made up of 19 amino acids. CDR3 DNA: TGTGCCATCAGTGAGTCGGGGTTAGCGGGGGCGCTGAGCACAGATACGCAGTATTTT. Translation: CAISESGLAGALSTDTQYF.

This chain links TRBV5-1 with TRBJ1-1, with D possibly being TRBD1 (5 bases). This CDR3 has 14 residues. Trimming shortened V by 0 bases and J by 1 base, and 7 bases separated the two germline ends. CDR1 is SGHRS, CDR2 YFSETQ, per germline. This CDR3 reads CASSLGQKNTEAFF. For the CDR3, the DNA is TGCGCCAGCAGCTTGGGACAGAAGAACACTGAAGCTTTCTTT.

The chain recombines TRBV3-1 with TRBJ2-2; the D is unclear. Trimming took off 6 bases at V and 2 bases at J, with 7 bases between the two ends. The germline gives CDR1 LGHDT, CDR2 YNNKEL (reference sequence). The length of the CDR3 is 13 residues. CDR3 sequence: CASRPSNTGELFF. The CDR3 DNA reads TGTGCCAGCAGACCGAGCAACACCGGGGAGCTGTTTTTT.

This chain links TRBV10-3 with TRBJ2-1, with TRBD2 matching over 8 bases. The length of the CDR3 is 16 residues. V trimming: 4 bases; J trimming: 6 bases; junction bases outside the gene matches: 11. The germline V gene has CDR1 ENHRY and CDR2 SYGVKD. CDR3 amino acids: CAISVMSSGIPNEQFF. The CDR3 nucleotides are TGTGCCATCAGTGTGATGAGTAGCGGGATCCCCAATGAGCAGTTCTTC.